These 19 T cell receptor beta chains were sequenced from one sample in a study of blood T cell repertoires in COVID-19. Assay used: immunoSEQ multiplex PCR; TCRdb lists only in-frame clones, some missing. The sample consists of about 170,000 clones, roughly 84% of them appearing once. Sample: peripheral blood. These receptors were obtained from a man in his sixties or seventies with active or convalescent COVID-19.

This chain joins TRBV9 and TRBJ2-1, with 12 bases aligning to TRBD2. Germline V gene lookup returns CDR1 SGDLS and CDR2 YYNGEE. The CDR3 runs 15 residues. V lost 2 bases, J lost 8 bases, and 5 bases stayed unmatched. This chain's CDR3 is CASSVLAGGTDEQFF. Here the CDR3 DNA reads TGTGCCAGCAGCGTCCTAGCGGGGGGGACGGATGAGCAGTTCTTC.

This rearrangement joins TRBV6-5 to TRBJ2-7; 8 nucleotides match TRBD1. Trimming cost V 8 bases and J 4 bases; bases outside gene matches: 13. Germline V lookup: CDR1 MNHEY, CDR2 SVGAGI. The CDR3 has 15 amino acids. CDR3 bases: TGTGCCAGCCGGCAGGGGGCTCAACCGGTTTACGAGCAGTACTTC. Its protein product is CASRQGAQPVYEQYF.

V is TRBV30 and J is TRBJ1-2, with D unresolved. Germline lookup yields CDR1 GTSNPN and CDR2 SVGIG (reference sequence). Trimming pared 0 bases from V and 2 bases from J, leaving 10 bases between. The CDR3 length is 14 residues. The DNA for the CDR3 is TGTGCCTGGAGTGTACAAGTCAGAAACTATGGCTACACCTTC. It encodes CAWSVQVRNYGYTF.

CDR3 amino acids: CASSPSPPPNTEAFF. CDR3 nucleotide sequence: TGTGCCAGCAGCCCTAGTCCCCCACCGAACACTGAAGCTTTCTTT. This sequence joins TRBV3-1 (or the pseudogene TRBV3-2) and TRBJ1-1; D gene unclear. Germline CDR1 LGHDT, CDR2 YNNKEL (reference sequence). Trimming removed 4 bases from V and 1 base from J, with 13 bases in between. The length of the CDR3 is 15 residues.

V gene TRBV4-3 combines with J gene TRBJ2-1, with 9 bases that match TRBD2. This CDR3 has 17 residues. Germline V lookup: CDR1 LGHNA, CDR2 YSLEER. The V and J ends lost 0 bases and 5 bases, in that order; junction bases with no gene match: 8. The CDR3 region has the DNA TGCGCCAGCAGCCAAGACTACAGCGGGAGGTCCCACAATGAGCAGTTCTTC. It encodes CASSQDYSGRSHNEQFF.

J is TRBJ1-1 and V is TRBV12-3 or TRBV12-4; D is ambiguous. Between the trimmed V and J ends, which lost 5 bases and 2 bases, there was a span of 9 bases. The CDR3 is made up of 13 amino acids. The CDR3 DNA reads as TGTGCCAGCAGTAAAGGACTAAACACTGAAGCTTTCTTT. It encodes CASSKGLNTEAFF.

This chain connects TRBV9 to TRBJ2-1; TRBD2 matches 9 bases. The CDR3 spans 15 residues. From germline, CDR1 is SGDLS and CDR2 YYNGEE. The V segment lost 4 bases and the J segment 6 bases; nucleotides outside the gene matches: 8. CDR3 protein: CASSYAGGPGNEQFF. The CDR3 bases are TGTGCCAGCAGCTACGCGGGGGGGCCCGGCAATGAGCAGTTCTTC.

CDR3 sequence reads: CASSLAGPRSGANVLTF. For the CDR3, the DNA is TGTGCCAGCAGTTTGGCGGGGCCCCGCTCTGGGGCCAACGTCCTGACTTTC. The chain links TRBV28 to TRBJ2-6; D is perhaps TRBD2 (6 bases). Per germline, CDR1 MDHEN and CDR2 SYDVKM. The V end was cut by 3 bases, the J end by 0 bases, with 12 bases between. This CDR3 region has 17 residues.

This clone appeared a single time. The genes are TRBV29-1 and TRBJ2-1; possibly TRBD1 for D (6 bases). CDR1 and CDR2 from the germline V gene are SQVTM and ANQGSEA. This CDR3 region has 13 residues. With 7 bases removed from V and 0 bases from J, the gap between germline ends came to 10 bases. The CDR3 reads CSETGSSYNEQFF. The CDR3 DNA reads as TGCAGCGAGACAGGTAGCTCCTACAATGAGCAGTTCTTC.

The chain is built from TRBV28 and TRBJ1-4, with no clear D. The CDR3 extends over 14 amino acids. Per the germline V gene, CDR1 is MDHEN and CDR2 is SYDVKM. V was pared by 1 base and J by 2 bases, with 5 bases between. The CDR3 coding sequence is TGTGCCAGCAGTTTATACCAGACTAATGAAAAACTGTTTTTT. This gives the protein CASSLYQTNEKLFF.

This clone appeared once. The chain carries TRBV5-1 and TRBJ2-3; tentative D call: TRBD1 (6 bases). V lost 4 bases, J lost 2 bases, and 14 bases lay in between. The CDR3 length is 15 residues. CDR1 is SGHRS, CDR2 YFSETQ, per germline. The CDR3 sequence is CASSTQGPSTDTQYF. In DNA form, the CDR3 reads TGCGCCAGCAGCACACAGGGACCCTCCACAGATACGCAGTATTTT.

V and J are TRBV18 and TRBJ1-2; TRBD1 agrees at 9 bases. The CDR3 has 14 amino acids. Germline V gives CDR1 KGHSH, CDR2 LQKENI. Losses at the gene ends were 3 bases for V and 5 bases for J; bases not matched to a gene: 4. The CDR3 region has the DNA TGTGCCAGCTCACCTAGCGGACAGGGGTATGGCTACACCTTC. Protein: CASSPSGQGYGYTF.

This clone was detected once. The CDR3 loop reads CASSLGRTSMGTDTQYF. Written as DNA, the CDR3 is TGTGCCAGCAGTTTAGGGAGGACCTCAATGGGAACAGATACGCAGTATTTT. This chain links TRBV27 with TRBJ2-3; possible D gene TRBD2, 6 bases. Germline loops: CDR1 MNHEY, CDR2 SMNVEV (reference sequence). Deletions cut 2 bases from V and 3 bases from J, with 18 bases between. CDR3 length: 17 residues.

This clone was counted a single time. The chain combines TRBV18 with TRBJ2-3, with 9 bases matching TRBD1. V lost 5 bases, J lost 8 bases, and 14 bases stayed unmatched. Germline CDR1 reads KGHSH; CDR2 reads LQKENI. The CDR3 is made up of 16 amino acids. CDR3 DNA: TGTGCCAGCTCAATCACGGACAGGGGCCTACTGGCTACGCAGTATTTT. This encodes CASSITDRGLLATQYF.

This rearrangement joins TRBV5-4 to TRBJ1-1; D possibly corresponds to TRBD1 (5 bases). V was pared by 4 bases and J by 4 bases, with 14 bases between. CDR3 length: 14 residues. Germline V gene data show CDR1 as SGHNT and CDR2 as YYREEE (reference sequence). The CDR3 loop reads CASSSDRVSTEAFF. CDR3 coding DNA: TGTGCCAGCAGCAGCGACAGAGTTTCCACTGAAGCTTTCTTT.

The J gene is TRBJ1-3, the V gene TRBV5-5; TRBD1 agrees at 9 bases. V shed 0 bases and J 4 bases; nucleotides not matched to a gene: 8. This CDR3 has 17 residues. The germline gives CDR1 SGHKS, CDR2 YYEKEE (reference sequence). The CDR3 is CASSLDPQGARGNTIYF. As DNA, the CDR3 is TGTGCCAGCAGCTTGGACCCACAGGGGGCGCGGGGAAACACCATATATTTT.

This chain links TRBV7-9 with TRBJ1-4; 8 positions agree with TRBD1. The CDR3 has 15 amino acids. Germline V lookup: CDR1 SEHNR, CDR2 FQNEAQ (reference sequence). V was clipped by 5 bases and J by 4 bases; unmatched bases: 6. The CDR3 loop is CASSINTGGNEKLFF. The CDR3 DNA follows: TGTGCCAGCAGCATCAACACAGGGGGTAATGAAAAACTGTTTTTT.

This chain joins TRBV18 and TRBJ2-5; 7 bases are shared with TRBD1. This CDR3 has 16 residues. Germline CDR1 and CDR2: KGHSH and LQKENI. V lost 5 bases, J lost 1 base, and 10 bases stayed unmatched. CDR3 in amino acids: CASSADRAPPQETQYF. The DNA for the CDR3 is TGTGCCAGCTCAGCAGACAGGGCCCCCCCCCAAGAGACCCAGTACTTC. Supplemented by reference TRBV18 and TRBJ2-5, the full variable domain reads NAGVMQNPRHLVRRRGQEARLRCSPMKGHSHVYWYRQLPEEGLKFMVYLQKENIIDESGMPKERFSAEFPKEGPSILRIQQVVRGDSAAYFCASSADRAPPQETQYFGPGTRLLVL.

This clone has more than one count but fewer than ten. V and J are TRBV30 and TRBJ1-4, with D hard to call. The CDR3 length is 12 residues. Germline CDR1 and CDR2: GTSNPN and SVGIG (reference sequence). Trimming took 3 bases from V and 7 from J, leaving 9 bases between them. As DNA, the CDR3 is TGTGCCTGGAGCCCCAGTGGTGAAAAACTGTTTTTT. This translates into CAWSPSGEKLFF. The full variable domain, rest sourced from reference TRBV30 and TRBJ1-4, is SQTIHQWPATLVQPVGSPLSLECTVEGTSNPNLYWYRQAAGRGLQLLFYSVGIGQISSEVPQNLSASRPQDRQFILSSKKLLLSDSGFYLCAWSPSGEKLFFGSGTQLSVL.